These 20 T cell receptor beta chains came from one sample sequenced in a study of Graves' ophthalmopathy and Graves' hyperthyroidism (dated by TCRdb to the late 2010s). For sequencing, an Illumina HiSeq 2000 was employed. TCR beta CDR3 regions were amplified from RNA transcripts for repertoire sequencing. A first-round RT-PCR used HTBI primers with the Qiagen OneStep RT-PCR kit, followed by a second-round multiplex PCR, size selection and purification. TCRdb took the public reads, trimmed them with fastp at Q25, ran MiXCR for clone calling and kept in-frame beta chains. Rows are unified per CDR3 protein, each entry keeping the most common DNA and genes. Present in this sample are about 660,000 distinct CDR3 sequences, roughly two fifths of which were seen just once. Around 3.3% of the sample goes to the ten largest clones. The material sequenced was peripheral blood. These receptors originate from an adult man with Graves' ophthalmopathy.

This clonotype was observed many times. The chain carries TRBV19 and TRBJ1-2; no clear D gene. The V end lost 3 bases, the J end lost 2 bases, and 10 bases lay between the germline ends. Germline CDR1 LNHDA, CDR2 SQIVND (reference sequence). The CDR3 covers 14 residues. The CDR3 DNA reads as TGTGCCAGTAGTATTATTTTCCAGAACTATGGCTACACCTTC. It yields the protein CASSIIFQNYGYTF.

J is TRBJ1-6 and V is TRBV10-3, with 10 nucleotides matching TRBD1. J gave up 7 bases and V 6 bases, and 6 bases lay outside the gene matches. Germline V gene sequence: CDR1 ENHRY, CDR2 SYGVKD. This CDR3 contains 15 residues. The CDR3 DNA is TGTGCCATCAGGACAGGGGGCGGATTGAATTCACCCCTCCACTTT. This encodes CAIRTGGGLNSPLHF.

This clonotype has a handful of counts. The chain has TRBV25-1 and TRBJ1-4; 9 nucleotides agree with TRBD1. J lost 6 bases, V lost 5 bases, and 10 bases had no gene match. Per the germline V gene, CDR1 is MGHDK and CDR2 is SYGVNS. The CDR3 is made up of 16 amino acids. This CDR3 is CASSRGTGTVHEKLFF. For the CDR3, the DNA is TGTGCCAGCAGTCGGGGGACAGGGACGGTTCATGAAAAACTGTTTTTT.

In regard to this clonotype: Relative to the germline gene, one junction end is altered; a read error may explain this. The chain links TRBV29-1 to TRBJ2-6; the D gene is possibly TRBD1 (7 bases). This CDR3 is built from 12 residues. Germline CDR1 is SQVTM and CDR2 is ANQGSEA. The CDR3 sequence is CSVARTGGTEAF. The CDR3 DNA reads TGCAGCGTTGCTAGGACAGGAGGGACTGAAGCTTTC.

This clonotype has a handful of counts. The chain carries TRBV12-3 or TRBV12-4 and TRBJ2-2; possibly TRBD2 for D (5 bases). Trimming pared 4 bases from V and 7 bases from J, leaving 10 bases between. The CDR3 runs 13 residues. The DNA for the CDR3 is TGTGCCAGCAGTTATTTTGCGGGCGGGGAGCTGTTTTTT. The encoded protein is CASSYFAGGELFF.

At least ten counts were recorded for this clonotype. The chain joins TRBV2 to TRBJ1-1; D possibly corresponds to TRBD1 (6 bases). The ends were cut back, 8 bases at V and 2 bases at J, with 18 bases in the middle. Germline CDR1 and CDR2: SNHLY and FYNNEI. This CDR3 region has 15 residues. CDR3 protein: CASLPGSGTNTEAFF. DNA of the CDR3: TGTGCCAGCCTTCCAGGCTCCGGGACAAACACTGAAGCTTTCTTT. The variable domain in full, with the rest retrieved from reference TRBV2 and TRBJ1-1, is EPEVTQTPSHQVTQMGQEVILRCVPISNHLYFYWYRQILGQKVEFLVSFYNNEISEKSEIFDDQFSVERPDGSNFTLKIRSTKLEDSAMYFCASLPGSGTNTEAFFGQGTRLTVV.

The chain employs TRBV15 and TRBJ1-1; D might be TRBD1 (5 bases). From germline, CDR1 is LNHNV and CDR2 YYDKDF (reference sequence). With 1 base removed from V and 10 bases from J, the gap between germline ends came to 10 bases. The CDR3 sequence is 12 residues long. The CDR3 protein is CATSRGFGGAFF. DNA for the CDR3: TGTGCCACCAGCAGAGGTTTCGGGGGAGCTTTCTTT.

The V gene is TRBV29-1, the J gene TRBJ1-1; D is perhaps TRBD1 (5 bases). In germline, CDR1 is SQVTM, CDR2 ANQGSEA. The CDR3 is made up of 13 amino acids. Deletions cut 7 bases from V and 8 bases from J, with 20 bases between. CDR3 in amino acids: CSAEETESTEAFF. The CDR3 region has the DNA TGCAGCGCCGAAGAGACAGAGAGCACAGAAGCTTTCTTT.

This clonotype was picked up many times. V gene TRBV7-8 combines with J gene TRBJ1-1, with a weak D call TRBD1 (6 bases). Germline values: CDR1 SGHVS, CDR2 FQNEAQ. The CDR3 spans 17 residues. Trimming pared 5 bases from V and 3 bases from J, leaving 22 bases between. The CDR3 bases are TGTGCCAGCAGCGTAATAACCGGGCCCCCAGGGGACACTGAAGCTTTCTTT. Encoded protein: CASSVITGPPGDTEAFF.

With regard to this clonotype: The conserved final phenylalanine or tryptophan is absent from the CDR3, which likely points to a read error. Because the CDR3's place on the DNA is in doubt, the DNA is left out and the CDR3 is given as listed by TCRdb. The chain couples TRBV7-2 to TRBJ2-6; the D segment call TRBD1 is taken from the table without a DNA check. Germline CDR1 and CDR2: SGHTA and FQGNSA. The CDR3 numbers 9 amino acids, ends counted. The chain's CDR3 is CASSSGLDT.

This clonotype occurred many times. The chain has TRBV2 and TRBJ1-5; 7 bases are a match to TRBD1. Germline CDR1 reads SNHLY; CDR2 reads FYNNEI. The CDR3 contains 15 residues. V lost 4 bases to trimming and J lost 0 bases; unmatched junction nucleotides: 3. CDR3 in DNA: TGTGCCAGCAGTGGGGGACAGACTAGCAATCAGCCCCAGCATTTT. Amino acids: CASSGGQTSNQPQHF.

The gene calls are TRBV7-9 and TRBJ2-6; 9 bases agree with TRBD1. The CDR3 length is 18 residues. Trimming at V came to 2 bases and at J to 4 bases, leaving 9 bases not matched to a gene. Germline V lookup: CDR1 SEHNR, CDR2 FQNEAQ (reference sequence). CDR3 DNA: TGTGCCAGCAGCTTACTGGACAGGGGAGTAAAAGGGGCCAACGTCCTGACTTTC. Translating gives CASSLLDRGVKGANVLTF.

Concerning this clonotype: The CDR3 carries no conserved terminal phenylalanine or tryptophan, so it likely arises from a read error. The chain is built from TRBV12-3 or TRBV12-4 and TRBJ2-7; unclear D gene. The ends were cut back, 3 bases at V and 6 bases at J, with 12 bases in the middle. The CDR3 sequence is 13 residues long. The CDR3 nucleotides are TGTGCCAGCAGTTTCGGACGTGGTGGCGAGCAGTACCTC. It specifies CASSFGRGGEQYL.

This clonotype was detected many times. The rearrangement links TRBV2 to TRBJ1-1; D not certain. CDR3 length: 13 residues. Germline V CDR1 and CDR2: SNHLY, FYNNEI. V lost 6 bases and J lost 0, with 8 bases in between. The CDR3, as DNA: TGTGCCAGCAGGAACTCAATGAACACTGAAGCTTTCTTT. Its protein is CASRNSMNTEAFF.

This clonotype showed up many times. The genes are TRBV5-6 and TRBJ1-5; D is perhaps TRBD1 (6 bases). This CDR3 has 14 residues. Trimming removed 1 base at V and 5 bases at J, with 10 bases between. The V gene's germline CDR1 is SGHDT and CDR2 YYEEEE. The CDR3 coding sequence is TGTGCCAGCAGCTTGCAGGGGATCGATCAGCCCCAGCATTTT. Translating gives CASSLQGIDQPQHF.

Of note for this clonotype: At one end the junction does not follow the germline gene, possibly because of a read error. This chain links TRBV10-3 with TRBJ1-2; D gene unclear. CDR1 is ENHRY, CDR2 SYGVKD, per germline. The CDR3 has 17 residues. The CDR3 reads CASSLKYIVGRNYGYTF. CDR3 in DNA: TGTGCCAGCAGTTTAAAGTATATCGTTGGGAGAAACTATGGCTACACCTTC.

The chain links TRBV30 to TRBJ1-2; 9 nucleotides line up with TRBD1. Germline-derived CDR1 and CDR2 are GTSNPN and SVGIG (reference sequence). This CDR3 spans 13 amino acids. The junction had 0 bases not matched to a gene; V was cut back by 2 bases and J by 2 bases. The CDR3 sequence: CAWSTGGNYGYTF. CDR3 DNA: TGTGCCTGGAGTACAGGGGGCAACTATGGCTACACCTTC.

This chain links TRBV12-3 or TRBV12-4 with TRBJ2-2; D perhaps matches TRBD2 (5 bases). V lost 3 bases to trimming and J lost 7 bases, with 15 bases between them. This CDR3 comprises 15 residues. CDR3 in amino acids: CASSFRGTTVGELFF. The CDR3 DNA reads TGTGCCAGCAGTTTTCGGGGTACAACAGTCGGGGAGCTGTTTTTT.

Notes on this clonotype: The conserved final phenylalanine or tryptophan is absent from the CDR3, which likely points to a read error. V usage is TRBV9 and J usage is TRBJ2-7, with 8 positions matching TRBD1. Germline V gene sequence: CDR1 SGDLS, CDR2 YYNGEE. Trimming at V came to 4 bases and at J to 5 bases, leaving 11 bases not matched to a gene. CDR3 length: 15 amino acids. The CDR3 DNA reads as TGTGCCAGCAGCCAAGATAGGACAGGGCGGAACGAGCAGTACCTC. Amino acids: CASSQDRTGRNEQYL.

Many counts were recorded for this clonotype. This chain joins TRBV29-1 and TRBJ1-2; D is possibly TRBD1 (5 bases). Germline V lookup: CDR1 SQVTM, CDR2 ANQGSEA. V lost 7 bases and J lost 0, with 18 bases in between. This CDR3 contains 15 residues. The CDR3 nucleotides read TGCAGCGCCACCGGGGGGGTGGACGCTAACTATGGCTACACCTTC. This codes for CSATGGVDANYGYTF.